This T cell receptor beta chain was observed in a study of shared clonotypes between healthy human individuals (dated by TCRdb to 2018 to 2021). Study-wide context: The cohort comprised two women and a few men aged 18 to 49 years. For each donor, CD4 naive and CD4 memory were each run on three plates, CD8 naive on two plates, and CD8 memory on one plate. To estimate repertoire size and how much clonotype sharing occurs between individuals, the study deeply sequenced the blood TCR repertoires of five healthy adults. Libraries were prepared and TCR repertoires were sequenced by different laboratories using diverse techniques, in order to increase sequencing depth and limit assay-specific biases. Between about 0.85 and 9.5 billion PBMCs per donor were obtained by leukapheresis. Results and caveats for the whole study, not just this receptor: Because the study included a small number of donors, the genetic and exposure-history diversity represented was limited. Pairwise subsampling led to the expectation that sequencing depth would affect the degree of clonotype sharing among donors. Compared with non-shared clonotypes, the clonotypes found in all four sorted-subset donors had higher generation probabilities. Estimated clonotype richness was generally larger for naive than for memory subsets. Incomplete sequencing was indicated by rarefaction of sorted-subset datasets, despite the large sequencing depth. Across several donors, roughly 5.1% of naive CD4, around 3.3% of naive CD8, under 2.5% of memory CD4, and approximately 0.4% of memory CD8 clonotypes were shared. Sampling was restricted to blood, and TCR repertoires in tissue are likely to differ from TCR repertoires in blood.

Healthy HIV-negative adults with no recently reported acute infections or vaccinations were included as donors. Every donor was a Caucasian adult residing in Nashville, Tennessee, USA. Magnetic negative selection was used to enrich CD4+ T cells, after which naive cells were positively selected on CD45RA and the negative fraction became the memory subset. After blood collection by leukapheresis, PBMCs were isolated using Ficoll-Histopaque density gradient centrifugation and then cryopreserved in the vapor phase of liquid nitrogen. Analytical flow cytometry was used to check the purity and quantity of each magnetically sorted T cell population. Each sorted fraction had its genomic DNA isolated and then quantified by UV absorbance on a Nanodrop 2000c. From its cysteine to its phenylalanine, the CDR3 spans 16 amino acids. Just the 48-base CDR3 DNA is kept, in frame starting at base 1. CDR1 is given as SEHNR and CDR2 as FQNEAQ, both from the germline V gene (reference sequence). Between the V and J ends, shortened by 7 bases and 0 bases respectively, the junction contains 16 bases.

Using the deep immunoSEQ assay, TCR CDR3 regions were amplified from genomic DNA by multiplex PCR. Extracted genomic DNA from each cell subset was spread evenly across all wells of several immunoSEQ 96-well plates, with each plate serving as a replicate. Each replicate PCR for sorted subsets received around 200 ng genomic DNA, equal to roughly 30,000 T cell genomes. Purified libraries were quantified with a Qubit 3.0 fluorometer, sized on a Bioanalyzer 2100, and re-quantified with the KAPA Library Quantification kit. Each immunoSEQ 96-well plate was sequenced on its own single-read 150-cycle Illumina NextSeq 550 flow cell. The source study handled its data this way. Because the immunoSEQ output held only junctional sequences and lacked quality scores, the filtering could not match the filtering applied to full-length reads. Sequences were annotated with PyIR, a Python wrapper for IgBLAST v1.9, and V/J genes and CDR3 were assigned using IMGT germline references. Reads with weak V/J assignments (E-value above 1e-6), missing CDR3, stop codons, out-of-frame junctions, or ambiguous translated residues were removed. V3J clonotypes were defined by identical inferred V gene, J gene, and CDR3 amino acid sequence. Percentage overlap between repertoires was computed as shared unique clonotypes divided by the size of the smaller repertoire. RTK rarefaction, the Chao1 estimator, and Recon v2.1 estimates of unobserved clonotypes were used to assess repertoire richness. Generation probabilities for all TCRbeta clonotypes obtained by the gDNA method from four donors were computed using OLGA. The immuneACCESS repertoire file appears here via TCRdb, limited to in-frame rearrangements. These files lack a portion of the clones; in checked studies, under half of the deficit traces to unresolved V genes, and the cause of the others is not known. The V and J calls and clone size come from that table; D and trimming were worked out from the DNA. Present in this sample are about 510,000 clones, almost 97% of which were seen just once. In total, the top ten clones hold 0.05% to 0.07% of the sample.

Notes on this clone: The target of this receptor is not known. The record has no base qualities; no much larger clone is one base away.

This TCR came from a woman under 40 in good health. The source material was naive CD4+ T cells sorted from blood. Interpreted using the paper, the cell subset or site label stands for: CD45RA+ positively selected. This receptor chain uses TRBV7-9 and TRBJ1-3; the D gene lacks a confident call. For the CDR3, the sequence is CASTQTSGYSGNTIYF. In nucleotide form, the sequence is TGTGCCAGCACCCAAACGTCAGGCTACTCTGGAAACACCATATATTTT.